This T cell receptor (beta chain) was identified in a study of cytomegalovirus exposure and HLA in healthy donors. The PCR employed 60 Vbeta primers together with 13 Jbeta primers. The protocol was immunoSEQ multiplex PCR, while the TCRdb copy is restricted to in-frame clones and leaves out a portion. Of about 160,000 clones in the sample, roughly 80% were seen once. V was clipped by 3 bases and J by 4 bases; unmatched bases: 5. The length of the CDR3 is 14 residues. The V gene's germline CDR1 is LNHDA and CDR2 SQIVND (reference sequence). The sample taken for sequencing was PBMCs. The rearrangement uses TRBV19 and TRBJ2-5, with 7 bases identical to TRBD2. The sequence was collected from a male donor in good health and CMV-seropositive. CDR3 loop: CASSINIAGETQYF. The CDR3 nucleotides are TGTGCCAGTAGTATTAACATAGCGGGAGAGACCCAGTACTTC.